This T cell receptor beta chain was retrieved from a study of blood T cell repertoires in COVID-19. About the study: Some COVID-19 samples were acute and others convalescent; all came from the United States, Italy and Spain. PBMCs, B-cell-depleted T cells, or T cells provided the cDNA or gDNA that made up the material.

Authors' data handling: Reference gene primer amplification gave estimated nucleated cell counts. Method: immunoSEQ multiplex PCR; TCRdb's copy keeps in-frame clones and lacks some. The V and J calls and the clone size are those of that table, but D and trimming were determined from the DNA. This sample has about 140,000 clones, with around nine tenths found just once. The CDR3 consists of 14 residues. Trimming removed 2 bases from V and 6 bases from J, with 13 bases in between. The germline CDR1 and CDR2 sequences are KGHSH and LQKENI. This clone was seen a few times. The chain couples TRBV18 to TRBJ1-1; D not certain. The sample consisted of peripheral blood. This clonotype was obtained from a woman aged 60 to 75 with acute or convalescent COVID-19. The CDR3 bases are TGTGCCAGCTCACCAGAGGGTGAATTCGCTGAAGCTTTCTTT. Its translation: CASSPEGEFAEAFF.